The clone carrying this T cell receptor beta chain came up many times. Antigen unknown. At one end the junction does not follow the germline gene, possibly because of a read error. One entry per CDR3 protein results from TCRdb running MiXCR on the 5' RACE reads. The sample contains about 240,000 distinct CDR3 sequences, around 8% of which appear only once. The data are from a study of CD8 T cells in ankylosing spondylitis. Study-level points and caveats: CD8+ by phenotype, disease-linked clones were relatively rare in peripheral blood. Significant enrichment of disease-linked clones was reported in matched ankylosing spondylitis synovial fluid.

Per the germline V gene, CDR1 is SGHVS and CDR2 is FNYEAQ. There are 13 residues in the CDR3. Sequencing used blood, either unsorted or a sorted T cell fraction (not recorded which). The rearrangement uses TRBV7-6 and TRBJ2-1, with TRBD2 matching 10 bases. The sequence was collected from a female donor with ankylosing spondylitis or in good health (not recorded which). CDR3 nucleotides: TGTGCCAGCAGCTTAGATTTGGCTAGCGGGAGTCTCTTC. This codes for CASSLDLASGSLF.